The 10 T cell receptor beta chains in this list originate from one sample, sequenced in a study of OX40 agonist ivuxolimab in advanced cancers. TCRdb's table, derived via immunoSEQ multiplex PCR, lists solely in-frame clones and lacks some. The data contain tens of thousands of clones, 88% of them singletons. The material sequenced was CD4+ or CD8+ T cells sorted from blood, taken in a trial of the OX40 agonist ivuxolimab. The source is an adult with an advanced solid tumor such as melanoma, head and neck, liver or kidney cancer.

The CDR3 DNA reads TGTGCCAGCGTACAGGGAACAAGGGACACCGGGGAGCTGTTTTTT. It codes for CASVQGTRDTGELFF. This rearrangement joins TRBV28 to TRBJ2-2, with D possibly TRBD1 on 6 matching bases. The germline V gene has CDR1 MDHEN and CDR2 SYDVKM. The CDR3 spans 15 residues. The ends were cut back, 8 bases at V and 3 bases at J, with 16 bases in the middle.

The chain combines TRBV4-1 with TRBJ1-1; D is undetermined. There are 15 residues in the CDR3. Germline loops: CDR1 MGHRA, CDR2 YSYEKL. Trimming removed 0 bases at V and 3 bases at J, with 11 bases between. The CDR3 sequence is CASSQDRTVDTEAFF. CDR3 DNA sequence: TGCGCCAGCAGCCAAGATCGAACTGTGGACACTGAAGCTTTCTTT.

This sequence joins TRBV6-5 and TRBJ2-1; 9 bases are a match to TRBD2. V shed 8 bases, J shed 2 bases, and the junction held 4 bases outside the gene matches. CDR3 length: 14 amino acids. Germline V CDR1 and CDR2: MNHEY, SVGAGI. The CDR3 coding sequence is TGTGCCAGCTGGCGGGAGGGCCCCTACAATGAGCAGTTCTTC. This sequence encodes CASWREGPYNEQFF.

This clone has only one observation. The chain links TRBV7-6 to TRBJ1-1, with a possible D match to TRBD1 (6 bases). V was pared by 5 bases and J by 0 bases, with 10 bases between. The CDR3 length is 14 residues. CDR1 is SGHVS and CDR2 is FNYEAQ in the germline V gene. The CDR3 loop reads CASSPSGVNTEAFF. The CDR3 coding sequence is TGTGCCAGCAGCCCCTCAGGGGTGAACACTGAAGCTTTCTTT.

The chain links TRBV13 to TRBJ2-1; the match to TRBD1 covers 7 bases. Losses at the gene ends were 1 base for V and 15 bases for J; bases not matched to a gene: 9. This CDR3 is built from 13 residues. Per germline, CDR1 PRHDT and CDR2 FYEKMQ (reference sequence). The DNA for the CDR3 is TGTGCCAGCAGCTTAGAGCCCAGGGGGATGCGGTTCTTC. Residues: CASSLEPRGMRFF.

This clone was observed once. The chain is built from TRBV10-2 and TRBJ1-1; no definite D call. CDR1 and CDR2 from the germline V gene are WSHSY and SAAADI. This CDR3 has 15 amino acids. V dropped 7 bases and J dropped 1 base, with 16 bases sitting between them. In nucleotides, the CDR3 is TGCGCCAGCACCTCGGGAGCGAACGCGAACACTGAAGCTTTCTTT. Translation gives CASTSGANANTEAFF.

The chain carries TRBV5-1 and TRBJ2-3; 9 nucleotides line up with TRBD2. Germline V gives CDR1 SGHRS, CDR2 YFSETQ. V dropped 7 bases and J dropped 7; count of bases not matched to a gene: 13. CDR3 size: 15 residues. The CDR3 here is CASGGGALPPNTQYF. CDR3 coding DNA: TGCGCCAGCGGCGGGGGGGCCTTACCCCCGAATACGCAGTATTTT.

The chain carries TRBV10-2 and TRBJ2-5, with 8 bases fitting TRBD1. V trimming: 3 bases; J trimming: 4 bases; junction bases outside the gene matches: 4. Germline lookup yields CDR1 WSHSY and CDR2 SAAADI. This CDR3 spans 14 amino acids. As DNA, the CDR3 is TGCGCCAGCAGTGACTCAGGGGGCAGAGAGACCCAGTACTTC. Translation gives CASSDSGGRETQYF.

The chain joins TRBV18 to TRBJ2-3; 7 bases are shared with TRBD1. The germline gives CDR1 KGHSH, CDR2 LQKENI. V shed 4 bases, J shed 2 bases, and the junction held 3 bases outside the gene matches. The CDR3 is 14 residues long. The DNA for the CDR3 is TGTGCCAGCTCACTGGGACAGTTCACAGATACGCAGTATTTT. Its protein product is CASSLGQFTDTQYF.

The V gene is TRBV5-5, the J gene TRBJ1-2, with 7 bases fitting TRBD1. From germline, CDR1 is SGHKS and CDR2 YYEKEE (reference sequence). The CDR3 totals 15 residues. J lost 4 bases, V lost 0 bases, and 6 bases had no gene match. The CDR3, as DNA: TGTGCCAGCAGCTTGGCCCCGGGACAGACCTATGGCTACACCTTC. Its translation: CASSLAPGQTYGYTF. Using reference TRBV5-5 and TRBJ1-2 for the parts outside the CDR3, the full variable domain is DAGVTQSPTHLIKTRGQQVTLRCSPISGHKSVSWYQQVLGQGPQFIFQYYEKEERGRGNFPDRFSARQFPNYSSELNVNALLLGDSALYLCASSLAPGQTYGYTFGSGTRLTVV.